These T cell receptor beta chains were read from a single sample in a study of blood T cell repertoires in COVID-19. Sequencing was performed with immunoSEQ multiplex PCR; in TCRdb, only in-frame clones are kept and a portion is missing. The sample includes 90,000 to 120,000 clones, around 83% of them seen just once. Specimen: peripheral blood. The receptors derive from a human donor in a cohort sampled during active COVID-19. The CDR3 runs from the conserved cysteine through the conserved F or W. Each record gives: D gene, J gene, clone size, V gene, CDR3 protein, CDR3 DNA. D genes are given only for firm matches. Clone sizes are given selectively: once, few, many, or a class where the clone is expanded.

-	TRBJ1-1	-	TRBV3-1/TRBV3-2	CASSHTTGNTEAFF	TGTGCCAGCAGCCACACGACAGGAAACACTGAAGCTTTCTTT
-	TRBJ1-5	-	TRBV6-6	CASSYPEVHQPQHF	TGTGCCAGCAGTTACCCGGAGGTTCACCAGCCCCAGCATTTT
-	TRBJ1-4	-	TRBV2	CASSNQGATNEKLFF	TGTGCCAGCAGCAACCAGGGCGCAACTAATGAAAAACTGTTTTTT
-	TRBJ2-1	-	TRBV27	CASSLTIRSYNEQFF	TGTGCCAGCAGTTTAACTATCCGCTCCTACAATGAGCAGTTCTTC
-	TRBJ2-1	-	TRBV11-2	CASSHGSSYNEQFF	TGTGCCAGCAGCCACGGGAGCTCCTACAATGAGCAGTTCTTC
TRBD1	TRBJ1-1	-	TRBV6-5	CASSRDRVGTEAFF	TGTGCCAGCAGTCGGGACAGGGTCGGCACTGAAGCTTTCTTT
-	TRBJ1-5	few	TRBV6-2/TRBV6-3	CASSPSQGSQPQHF	TGTGCCAGCAGTCCCAGCCAGGGGAGTCAGCCCCAGCATTTT
TRBD1	TRBJ2-4	-	TRBV5-1	CASSLGGGKAENIQYF	TGCGCCAGCAGCTTGGGAGGGGGCAAGGCTGAAAACATTCAGTACTTC
-	TRBJ2-7	-	TRBV19	CASSMGQAPYEQYF	TGTGCCAGTAGTATGGGCCAGGCTCCCTACGAGCAGTACTTC
TRBD1	TRBJ1-2	-	TRBV9	CASSVGSKGQGLLVSGYTF	TGTGCCAGCAGCGTCGGTTCTAAGGGACAGGGGCTGTTGGTTAGTGGCTACACCTTC
-	TRBJ1-1	once	TRBV18	CASSPPPGRAEAFF	TGTGCCAGCTCACCACCTCCGGGGAGGGCTGAAGCTTTCTTT
TRBD1	TRBJ1-5	-	TRBV5-1	CASSPGQGDQPQHF	TGCGCCAGCAGCCCAGGACAGGGGGATCAGCCCCAGCATTTT
-	TRBJ1-3	-	TRBV27	CASSLSGRGSGNTIYF	TGTGCCAGCAGTTTATCAGGCAGGGGATCTGGAAACACCATATATTTT